These 30 T cell receptor beta chains came from one sample sequenced in a study of control samples from healthy donors and cancer patients. The table came from immunoSEQ multiplex PCR; TCRdb's copy has only in-frame clones and leaves some out. This table has about 120,000 clones, approximately 94% appearing once. The sequenced sample was PBMCs. Receptors originate from a man in his fifties or sixties with head and neck cancer.

This rearrangement joins TRBV4-3 to TRBJ1-6; 9 nucleotides match TRBD1. The germline CDR1 and CDR2 sequences are LGHNA and YSLEER. This CDR3 is 15 amino acids long. Losses at the gene ends were 4 bases for V and 6 bases for J; bases not matched to a gene: 4. This CDR3 is CASSPLTGGNSPLHF. For the CDR3, the DNA is TGCGCCAGCAGCCCCCTGACAGGGGGTAATTCACCCCTCCACTTT.

CDR3 nucleotides: TGTGCCAGCAGCAGTATGGAACAGGGGCTTGTGCCTGAAGCTTTCTTT. Encoded protein: CASSSMEQGLVPEAFF. V usage is TRBV5-6 and J usage is TRBJ1-1; 7 bases align to TRBD1. There are 16 residues in the CDR3. Per the germline V gene, CDR1 is SGHDT and CDR2 is YYEEEE. V shed 4 bases and J 6 bases; nucleotides not matched to a gene: 15.

The V and J genes are TRBV15 and TRBJ2-7; D gene uncertain. Germline CDR1 reads LNHNV; CDR2 reads YYDKDF (reference sequence). The CDR3 covers 14 residues. Between the trimmed V and J ends, which lost 0 bases and 2 bases, there was a span of 8 bases. The chain's CDR3 is CATSRDRRTYEQYF. CDR3 coding DNA: TGTGCCACCAGCAGAGATCGGCGGACCTACGAGCAGTACTTC.

Of note for this clone: This same CDR3 is encoded by further DNA sequences in the sample. This sequence joins TRBV7-9 and TRBJ1-5; D uncertain. Germline V gene lookup returns CDR1 SEHNR and CDR2 FQNEAQ (reference sequence). This CDR3 has 14 residues. Trimming shortened V by 5 bases and J by 9 bases, and 17 bases separated the two germline ends. CDR3 DNA sequence: TGTGCCAGCAGCCTGTCCTCGCAAGGATCGCCCCAGCATTTT. It is translated as CASSLSSQGSPQHF.

The chain uses TRBV25-1 and TRBJ2-3, with D unclear. In germline, CDR1 is MGHDK, CDR2 SYGVNS. The CDR3 length is 13 residues. The V end lost 3 bases, the J end lost 0 bases, and 4 bases lay between the germline ends. Here the CDR3 reads CASSDRSTDTQYF. The CDR3 region has the DNA TGTGCCAGCAGTGACAGAAGCACAGATACGCAGTATTTT.

This clone was seen more than once but under ten times. V is TRBV6-2 or TRBV6-3 and J is TRBJ2-2; D not certain. V lost 3 bases to trimming and J lost 5 bases, with 13 bases between them. Per the germline V gene, CDR1 is MNHEY and CDR2 is SVGEGT. The CDR3 covers 15 residues. The CDR3 region is CASSYSRRLTGELFF. Written as DNA, the CDR3 is TGTGCCAGCAGTTATTCGAGACGTTTAACCGGGGAGCTGTTTTTT.

The chain has TRBV5-1 and TRBJ2-2, with D unclear. The CDR3 covers 16 residues. V was shortened by 4 bases and J by 4 bases, with 17 bases between the two germline ends. Germline V CDR1 and CDR2: SGHRS, YFSETQ. The CDR3 region is CASSPVVGSLTGELFF. DNA of the CDR3: TGCGCCAGCAGCCCGGTAGTTGGCAGCCTCACCGGGGAGCTGTTTTTT.

The chain employs TRBV19 and TRBJ1-1, with 8 bases lining up with TRBD1. The germline V gene has CDR1 LNHDA and CDR2 SQIVND (reference sequence). Trimming took 4 bases from V and 4 from J; bases not matched to a gene: 11. The CDR3 has 16 residues. The CDR3 sequence: CASSSLSGQGSTEAFF. Written as DNA, the CDR3 is TGTGCCAGTAGTAGCTTGTCCGGACAGGGATCCACTGAAGCTTTCTTT. The complete variable domain, with remaining parts taken from reference TRBV19 and TRBJ1-1, reads DGGITQSPKYLFRKEGQNVTLSCEQNLNHDAMYWYRQDPGQGLRLIYYSQIVNDFQKGDIAEGYSVSREKKESFPLTVTSAQKNPTAFYLCASSSLSGQGSTEAFFGQGTRLTVV.

The chain couples TRBV14 to TRBJ1-3; D remains ambiguous. V was cut by 4 bases and J by 2 bases, with 9 bases left in between. CDR1 and CDR2 (germline): SGHDN, FVKESK. The length of the CDR3 is 14 residues. Here the CDR3 reads CASSPFRTGNTIYF. In nucleotides, the CDR3 is TGTGCCAGCAGCCCGTTTCGGACTGGAAACACCATATATTTT. The full variable domain, completed using reference TRBV14 and TRBJ1-3, is EAGVTQFPSHSVIEKGQTVTLRCDPISGHDNLYWYRRVMGKEIKFLLHFVKESKQDESGMPNNRFLAERTGGTYSTLKVQPAELEDSGVYFCASSPFRTGNTIYFGEGSWLTVV.

J is TRBJ2-5 and V is TRBV6-6; D is possibly TRBD2 (6 bases). The V and J ends lost 6 bases and 4 bases respectively, with 15 bases between them. The CDR3 consists of 14 residues. Germline assignment: CDR1 MNHNY and CDR2 SVGAGI (reference sequence). CDR3 bases: TGTGCCAGCAGCGACGGGGTGGGAGGAGAGACCCAGTACTTC. Translated, it gives CASSDGVGGETQYF.

The rearrangement links TRBV15 to TRBJ2-3, with D hard to call. Germline V gene data show CDR1 as LNHNV and CDR2 as YYDKDF (reference sequence). Between the trimmed V and J ends, which lost 4 bases and 4 bases, there was a span of 15 bases. This CDR3 is built from 15 residues. CDR3 amino acids: CATSIGLAGSDTQYF. Written as DNA, the CDR3 is TGTGCCACCAGCATTGGTCTTGCCGGGTCAGATACGCAGTATTTT.

This chain joins TRBV9 and TRBJ2-3; the D gene is possibly TRBD1 (7 bases). Trimming took off 4 bases at V and 1 base at J, with 22 bases between the two ends. From germline, CDR1 is SGDLS and CDR2 YYNGEE. CDR3 length equals 18 residues. CDR3 in DNA: TGTGCCAGCAGCTTCCTCGGAGGGGGCTTAGAGGGCACAGATACGCAGTATTTT. This sequence encodes CASSFLGGGLEGTDTQYF.

This sequence joins TRBV28 and TRBJ2-7; tentatively, D is TRBD2 (5 bases). Germline V gene sequence: CDR1 MDHEN, CDR2 SYDVKM. The V and J ends lost 4 bases and 7 bases respectively, with 11 bases between them. This CDR3 is built from 12 residues. The CDR3 spells CASSSAPGEQYF. The DNA for the CDR3 is TGTGCCAGCAGTTCCGCGCCGGGGGAGCAGTACTTC.

The chain joins TRBV30 to TRBJ2-1; D gene ambiguous. Trimming shortened V by 0 bases and J by 9 bases, and 6 bases separated the two germline ends. Germline lookup yields CDR1 GTSNPN and CDR2 SVGIG (reference sequence). The CDR3 extends over 11 amino acids. Here the CDR3 reads CAWSVAREQFF. The CDR3 DNA reads TGTGCCTGGAGTGTCGCTCGTGAGCAGTTCTTC.

This chain connects TRBV9 to TRBJ1-6; the D is unclear. This CDR3 is built from 14 residues. With 4 bases removed from V and 9 bases from J, the gap between germline ends came to 14 bases. Per the germline V gene, CDR1 is SGDLS and CDR2 is YYNGEE. The CDR3 sequence is CASSPFGGISPLHF. CDR3 in DNA: TGTGCCAGCAGCCCGTTTGGCGGAATTTCACCCCTCCACTTT.

The V gene is TRBV30, the J gene TRBJ2-7, with D possibly matching TRBD2 (5 bases). V was trimmed by 2 bases and J by 2 bases, leaving 10 bases between them. The CDR3 totals 13 residues. Germline CDR1 GTSNPN, CDR2 SVGIG (reference sequence). This CDR3 is CAWSPTGTYEQYF. Written as DNA, the CDR3 is TGTGCCTGGAGTCCGACGGGGACCTACGAGCAGTACTTC.

The table lists this clone with a count of one. J is TRBJ1-1 and V is TRBV6-5; 8 positions agree with TRBD1. The CDR3 runs 15 residues. Germline V gene sequence: CDR1 MNHEY, CDR2 SVGAGI. V was clipped by 2 bases and J by 10 bases; unmatched bases: 12. CDR3: CASSYMRTGNWGAFF. CDR3 nucleotides: TGTGCCAGCAGTTACATGAGGACAGGGAATTGGGGAGCTTTCTTT.

V gene TRBV5-1 combines with J gene TRBJ2-2; tentatively, D is TRBD2 (5 bases). Germline CDR1 SGHRS, CDR2 YFSETQ. The CDR3 covers 12 residues. The V end was cut by 7 bases, the J end by 7 bases, with 11 bases between. CDR3 amino acids: CASGEYGGELFF. The CDR3 nucleotides are TGCGCCAGCGGGGAGTACGGCGGGGAGCTGTTTTTT.

This clone was seen just once. The chain is built from TRBV5-1 and TRBJ2-5; 7 bases map to TRBD1. Germline V gives CDR1 SGHRS, CDR2 YFSETQ. J gave up 5 bases and V 3 bases, and 7 bases lay outside the gene matches. The CDR3 is 14 amino acids. This chain's CDR3 is CASSWQGQEETQYF. The CDR3 region has the DNA TGCGCCAGCAGCTGGCAAGGACAGGAGGAGACCCAGTACTTC.

This clone was recorded once. The CDR3 spells CASSPGEQETQYF. The CDR3, as DNA: TGTGCCAGCAGTCCGGGGGAACAAGAGACCCAGTACTTC. This sequence joins TRBV6-2 or TRBV6-3 and TRBJ2-5; D is possibly TRBD2 (6 bases). Looked up from germline, CDR1 is MNHEY and CDR2 is SVGEGT. The CDR3 covers 13 residues. With 5 bases removed from V and 2 bases from J, the gap between germline ends came to 9 bases.

This chain connects TRBV5-4 to TRBJ1-2; TRBD1 matches at 8 bases. Germline loops: CDR1 SGHNT, CDR2 YYREEE (reference sequence). Losses at the gene ends were 4 bases for V and 4 bases for J; bases not matched to a gene: 6. CDR3 size: 14 residues. This CDR3 reads CASSGQGLGYGYTF. In DNA, the CDR3 is TGTGCCAGCAGCGGACAGGGTCTTGGCTATGGCTACACCTTC.

This clone was counted only a few times. The chain combines TRBV5-6 with TRBJ2-7; a possible D gene is TRBD1 (6 bases). The CDR3 length is 14 residues. Germline V gene sequence: CDR1 SGHDT, CDR2 YYEEEE. V lost 2 bases and J lost 2, with 11 bases in between. This CDR3 is CASSLQGVPYEQYF. In nucleotides, the CDR3 is TGTGCCAGCAGCTTACAGGGTGTCCCCTACGAGCAGTACTTC.

The chain couples TRBV28 to TRBJ2-7, with D perhaps being TRBD1 or TRBD2 (7 bases each). Per germline, CDR1 MDHEN and CDR2 SYDVKM. There are 14 residues in the CDR3. The germline V and J ends were trimmed by 3 bases and 2 bases, with 11 bases remaining between them. DNA of the CDR3: TGTGCCAGCAGTTTCAGGGGGACTACCTACGAGCAGTACTTC. This translates into CASSFRGTTYEQYF.

The chain has TRBV5-4 and TRBJ2-5; D remains unclear. Germline loops: CDR1 SGHNT, CDR2 YYREEE (reference sequence). Trimming left V 3 bases short and J 7 bases short, with 7 bases between. The CDR3 totals 11 residues. CDR3 region: CASSYKGTQYF. As DNA, the CDR3 is TGTGCCAGCAGCTACAAGGGGACCCAGTACTTC. The variable domain in full, with the rest retrieved from reference TRBV5-4 and TRBJ2-5, is ETGVTQSPTHLIKTRGQQVTLRCSSQSGHNTVSWYQQALGQGPQFIFQYYREEENGRGNFPPRFSGLQFPNYSSELNVNALELDDSALYLCASSYKGTQYFGPGTRLLVL.

V is TRBV18 and J is TRBJ1-1; D is undetermined. This CDR3 contains 15 residues. Trimming pared 3 bases from V and 0 bases from J, leaving 11 bases between. In germline, CDR1 is KGHSH, CDR2 LQKENI. The CDR3 is CASSPDAVMNTEAFF. Here the CDR3 DNA reads TGTGCCAGCTCACCCGATGCGGTAATGAACACTGAAGCTTTCTTT.

The chain carries TRBV5-1 and TRBJ1-2; TRBD1 matches 9 bases. The CDR3 has 14 residues. The germline CDR1 and CDR2 sequences are SGHRS and YFSETQ. J lost 4 bases, V lost 4 bases, and 5 bases had no gene match. The CDR3 DNA reads as TGCGCCAGCAGCCTGGGACAGGGCCGCTATGGCTACACCTTC. Translation: CASSLGQGRYGYTF.

CDR3 region: CASSDTSSTDTQYF. CDR3 DNA: TGTGCCAGCTCAGACACGTCTAGCACAGATACGCAGTATTTT. J is TRBJ2-3 and V is TRBV18, with D uncertain. The V and J ends lost 5 bases and 0 bases respectively, with 9 bases between them. This CDR3 is built from 14 residues. Germline loops: CDR1 KGHSH, CDR2 LQKENI.

This clone was seen only once. This chain connects TRBV5-4 to TRBJ1-3; TRBD1 matches 8 bases. After removal of 7 bases from V and 3 bases from J, the junction contained 6 bases not matched to a gene. The CDR3 sequence is 14 residues long. Germline V gene data show CDR1 as SGHNT and CDR2 as YYREEE (reference sequence). The CDR3 DNA reads as TGTGCCAGCGGTCAGGGGGCGGGTGGAAACACCATATATTTT. This gives the protein CASGQGAGGNTIYF.

This clone was detected once. The chain joins TRBV9 to TRBJ2-5, with D possibly being TRBD1 or TRBD2 (5 bases each). Germline CDR1 SGDLS, CDR2 YYNGEE. The V gene lost 3 bases and the J gene lost 3 bases, with 15 bases spanning the gap. This CDR3 region has 15 residues. Written as DNA, the CDR3 is TGTGCCAGCAGCGCAGAGGGGAATCGAGAAGAGACCCAGTACTTC. Translated: CASSAEGNREETQYF.

This rearrangement joins TRBV29-1 to TRBJ2-7; possibly TRBD2 for D (5 bases). CDR3 length equals 13 residues. Germline V lookup: CDR1 SQVTM, CDR2 ANQGSEA. V lost 1 base and J 5 bases, leaving 12 bases between the germline ends. The DNA of the CDR3 is TGCAGCGTTGAAGGCTTCATCGGGAACGAGCAGTACTTC. Amino acids: CSVEGFIGNEQYF.